This T cell receptor beta chain was captured in a study of cytomegalovirus exposure and HLA in healthy donors. Broader study findings: Analysis was carried out at a later point, and it linked a missense DCLRE1C variant to TCR beta V- and J-gene trimming. Sequencing likely produced, as an artifact, a cluster of highly shared sequence variants. Being productive about 87% or about 30% of the time was typical of most TCR beta V segments in an earlier analysis.

Everyone who donated was a healthy bone marrow donor. CDR1 is SNHLY, CDR2 FYNNEI, per germline. V shed 3 bases, J shed 0 bases, and the junction held 9 bases outside the gene matches. The length of the CDR3 is 18 residues. Amplification used 60 Vbeta primers and 13 Jbeta primers. Some clones are missing from TCRdb's copy, which holds only in-frame ones; the method was immunoSEQ multiplex PCR. This sample's clone table lists 150,000 or so clones. Worth noting for this clone: Its matching antigen is unknown.

This chain connects TRBV2 to TRBJ1-4; 8 bases match TRBD1. The receptor was isolated from a woman aged 55-70 years in good health and CMV-seronegative. The sequenced material came from PBMCs. The CDR3 is CASSESGGAWATNEKLFF. The CDR3 DNA reads TGTGCCAGCAGTGAGTCAGGGGGCGCTTGGGCAACTAATGAAAAACTGTTTTTT.